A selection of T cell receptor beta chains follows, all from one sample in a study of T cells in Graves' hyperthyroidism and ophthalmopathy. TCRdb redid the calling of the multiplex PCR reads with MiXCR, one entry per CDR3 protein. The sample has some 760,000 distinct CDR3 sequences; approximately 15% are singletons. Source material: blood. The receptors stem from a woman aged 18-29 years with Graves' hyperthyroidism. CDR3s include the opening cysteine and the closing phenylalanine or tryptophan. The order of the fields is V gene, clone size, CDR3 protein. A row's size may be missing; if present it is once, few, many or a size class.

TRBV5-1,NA,CASSLMASGNNEQFF
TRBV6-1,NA,CASSDLTSGSDNEQFF
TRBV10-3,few,CAIRSAGATGELFF
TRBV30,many,CAWSEGETQYF
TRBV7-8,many,CASSLTGQGYNEQFF
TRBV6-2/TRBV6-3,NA,CASRPPGSEQFF
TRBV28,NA,CASSLGGGAGVPPGVYNEQFF
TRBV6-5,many,CASSYSTDYGYTF
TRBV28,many,CASRHIIPDTQYF
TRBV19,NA,CASSIEMDPTVEAFF
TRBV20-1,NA,CSATRTRTGELFF
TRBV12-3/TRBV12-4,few,CASSFVGYGYTF
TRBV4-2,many,CASSRGLAHTDTQYF
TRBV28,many,CASSPARAYGRSPLHF
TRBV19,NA,CASSGRVRDTQYF
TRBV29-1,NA,CSVIGTGRNQPQHF
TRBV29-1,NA,CSAEAGGGHEQYF
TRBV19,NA,CASSARVAEPTTSTDTQYF
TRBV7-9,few,CASSYRIPSDATNEKLFF
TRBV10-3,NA,CAISDAGQGVQETQYF
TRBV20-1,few,CSARVGAVYEQYF
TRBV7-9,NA,CASSPTLGRENEKLFF
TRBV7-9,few,CASSLQWDPAYFGNEQFF
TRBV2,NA,CASSYQGAGVTEAFF
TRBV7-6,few,CASSLVYRETQYF
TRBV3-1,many,CASRLTGNEQFF
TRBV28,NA,CASRPIGYSYGYTF
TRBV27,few,CASSIRTSGSLETQYF
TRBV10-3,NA,CAISGLAGTGELFF
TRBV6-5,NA,CASSYPLDTDTQYF
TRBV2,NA,CASIEGTGGPNEQYF